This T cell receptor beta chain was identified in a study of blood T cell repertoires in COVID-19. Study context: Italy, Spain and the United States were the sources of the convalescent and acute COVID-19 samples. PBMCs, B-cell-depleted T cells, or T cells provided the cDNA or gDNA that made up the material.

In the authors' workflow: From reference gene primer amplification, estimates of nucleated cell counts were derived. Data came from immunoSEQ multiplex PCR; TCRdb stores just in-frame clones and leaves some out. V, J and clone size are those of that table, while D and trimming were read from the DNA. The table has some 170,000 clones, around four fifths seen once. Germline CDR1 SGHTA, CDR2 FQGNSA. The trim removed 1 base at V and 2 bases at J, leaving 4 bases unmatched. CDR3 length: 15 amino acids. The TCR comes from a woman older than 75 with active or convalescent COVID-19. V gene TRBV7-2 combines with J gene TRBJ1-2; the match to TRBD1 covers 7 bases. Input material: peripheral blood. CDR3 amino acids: CASSLGGQPNYGYTF. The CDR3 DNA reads TGTGCCAGCAGCTTAGGGGGACAGCCGAACTATGGCTACACCTTC.